One T cell receptor beta chain is described in this entry. Its antigen remains unidentified. Time point reported: week 11, during vaccination. Doses comprised 300 ug of mutant IDH1 20-mer peptide each, plus topical imiquimod. The data derive from a study of a mutant IDH1 vaccine in newly diagnosed glioma. Profiling relied on immunoSEQ multiplex PCR, and the TCRdb table lists in-frame clones only, not all of them. The table shows roughly 120,000 clones, with 80% occurring only once. Trimming at V came to 1 base and at J to 4 bases, leaving 6 bases not matched to a gene. The V gene's germline CDR1 is LGHNA and CDR2 YSLEER. This CDR3 is built from 15 residues.

The source of this sequence is a middle-aged man with glioma. The J gene is TRBJ2-7, the V gene TRBV4-3; the match to TRBD2 covers 8 bases. This specimen was PBMCs, taken from a glioma patient whose treatment included an IDH1 peptide vaccine. The CDR3 loop reads CASSQGSAGAYEQYF. CDR3 DNA: TGCGCCAGCAGCCAAGGTTCAGCGGGAGCGTACGAGCAGTACTTC.